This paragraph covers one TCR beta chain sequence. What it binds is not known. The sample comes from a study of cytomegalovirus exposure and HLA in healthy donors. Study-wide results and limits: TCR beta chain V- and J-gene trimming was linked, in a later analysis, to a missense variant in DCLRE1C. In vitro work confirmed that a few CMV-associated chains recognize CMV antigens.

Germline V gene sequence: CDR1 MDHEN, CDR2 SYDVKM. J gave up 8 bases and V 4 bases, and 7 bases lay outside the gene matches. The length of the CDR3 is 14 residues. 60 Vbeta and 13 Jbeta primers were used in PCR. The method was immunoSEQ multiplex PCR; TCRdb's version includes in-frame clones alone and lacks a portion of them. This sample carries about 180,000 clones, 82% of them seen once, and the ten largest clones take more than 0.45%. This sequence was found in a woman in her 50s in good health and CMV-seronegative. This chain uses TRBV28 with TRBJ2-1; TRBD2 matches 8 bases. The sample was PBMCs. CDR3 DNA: TGTGCCAGCAGTTCGACTAGCGATTCCCATGAGCAGTTCTTC. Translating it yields CASSSTSDSHEQFF.